One sample yielded the 4 T cell receptor beta chains listed below, sequenced in a study of regulatory T cells in long-lasting Graves disease. As to time point: newly diagnosed GD, antithyroid drugs for less than 3 months. Extracted RNA from PBMCs served as the source of the TCR library. Arm-PCR with iRepertoire HTBI primers amplified the CDR3 regions for these TCR beta libraries. MiXCR was run by TCRdb on the multiplex PCR reads, yielding one entry per CDR3 protein. The table records about 450,000 distinct CDR3 sequences, roughly 15% of them present only once. The data also belong to a second study, concerning T cells in Graves' hyperthyroidism and ophthalmopathy.

Sequenced here: peripheral blood mononuclear cells (PBMCs), sampled at new diagnosis, from a patient treated with antithyroid drugs. These receptors were taken from a woman in her forties or fifties with Graves disease.

The rearrangement links TRBV9 to TRBJ1-3, with a tentative D call TRBD1 (5 bases). Trimming pared 1 base from V and 0 bases from J, leaving 17 bases between. Per the germline V gene, CDR1 is SGDLS and CDR2 is YYNGEE. This CDR3 region has 18 residues. CDR3 nucleotide sequence: TGTGCCAGCAGCGTAAATCCCAACCAGGGTAGCTCTGGAAACACCATATATTTT. Its protein product is CASSVNPNQGSSGNTIYF.

In its sample, this clonotype was seen many times. The chain combines TRBV13 with TRBJ2-1, with TRBD2 matching over 7 bases. CDR1 is PRHDT, CDR2 FYEKMQ, per germline (reference sequence). The CDR3 spans 15 residues. With V trimmed by 0 bases and J by 10 bases, 9 bases remained unmatched. The CDR3 DNA follows: TGTGCCAGCAGCTTAGGCGGGAGGACCAGGCGGGAGCAGTTCTTC. Translation gives CASSLGGRTRREQFF.

A few counts support this clonotype. V gene TRBV19 combines with J gene TRBJ2-1; D call uncertain. The germline gives CDR1 LNHDA, CDR2 SQIVND (reference sequence). The CDR3 spans 16 residues. Trimming removed 4 bases from V and 0 bases from J, with 13 bases in between. The CDR3: CASSTGTDSSYNEQFF. The CDR3 nucleotides read TGTGCCAGTAGTACTGGAACCGATAGCTCCTACAATGAGCAGTTCTTC.

This clonotype was seen a handful of times. The V gene is TRBV3-1, the J gene TRBJ2-1, with 7 bases aligning to TRBD2. After removal of 2 bases from V and 0 bases from J, the junction contained 1 base not matched to a gene. CDR1 and CDR2 from the germline V gene are LGHDT and YNNKEL (reference sequence). There are 15 residues in the CDR3. The CDR3 reads CASSQLAVSYNEQFF. The CDR3 region has the DNA TGTGCCAGCAGCCAACTAGCGGTCTCCTACAATGAGCAGTTCTTC.